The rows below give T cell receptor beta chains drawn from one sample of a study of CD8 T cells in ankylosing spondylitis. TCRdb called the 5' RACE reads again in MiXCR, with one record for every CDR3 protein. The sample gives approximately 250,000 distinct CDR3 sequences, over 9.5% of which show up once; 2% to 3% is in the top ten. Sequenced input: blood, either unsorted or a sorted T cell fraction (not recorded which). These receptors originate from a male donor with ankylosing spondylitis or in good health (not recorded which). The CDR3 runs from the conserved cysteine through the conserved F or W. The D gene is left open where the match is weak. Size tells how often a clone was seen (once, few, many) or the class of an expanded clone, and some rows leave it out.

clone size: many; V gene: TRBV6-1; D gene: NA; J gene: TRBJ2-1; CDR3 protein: CASIPRRGTYNEQFF; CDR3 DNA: TGTGCCAGCATCCCCCGGAGGGGAACCTACAATGAGCAGTTCTTC
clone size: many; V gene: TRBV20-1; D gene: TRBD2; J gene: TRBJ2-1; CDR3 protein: CSATGLVGEQFF; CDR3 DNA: TGCAGTGCCACCGGACTAGTTGGTGAGCAGTTCTTC
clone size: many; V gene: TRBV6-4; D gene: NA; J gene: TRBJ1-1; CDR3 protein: CASSDSGPIGATEAFF; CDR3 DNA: TGTGCCAGCAGTGACTCCGGGCCCATCGGTGCCACTGAAGCTTTCTTT
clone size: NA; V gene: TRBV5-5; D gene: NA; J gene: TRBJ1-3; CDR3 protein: CASSGAGLLSGNTIYF; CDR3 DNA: TGTGCCAGCAGCGGCGCAGGGCTACTCTCTGGAAACACCATATATTTT
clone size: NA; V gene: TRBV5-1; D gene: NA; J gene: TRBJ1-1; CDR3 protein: CASSVDGVVNTEAFF; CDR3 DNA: TGCGCCAGCAGCGTGGATGGGGTCGTGAACACTGAAGCTTTCTTT
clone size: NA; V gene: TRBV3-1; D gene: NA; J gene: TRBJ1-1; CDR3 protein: CASSLEHTNTEAFF; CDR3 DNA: TGTGCCAGCAGCCTCGAGCACACGAACACTGAAGCTTTCTTT
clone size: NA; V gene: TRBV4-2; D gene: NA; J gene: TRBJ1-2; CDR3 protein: CASSPGLVGYTF; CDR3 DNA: TGTGCCAGCAGCCCCGGACTCGTCGGCTACACCTTC
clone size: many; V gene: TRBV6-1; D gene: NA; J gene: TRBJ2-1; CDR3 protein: CASRGRSYNEQFF; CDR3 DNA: TGTGCCAGCAGAGGGCGCTCCTACAATGAGCAGTTCTTC
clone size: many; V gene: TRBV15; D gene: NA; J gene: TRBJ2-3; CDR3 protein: CATSGSSSTDTQYF; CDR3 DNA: TGTGCCACCAGCGGATCATCTAGCACAGATACGCAGTATTTT
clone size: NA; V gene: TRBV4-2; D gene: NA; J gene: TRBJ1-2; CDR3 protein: CASSQDGQKRGYTF; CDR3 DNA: TGTGCCAGCAGCCAAGATGGTCAAAAGAGGGGCTACACCTTC
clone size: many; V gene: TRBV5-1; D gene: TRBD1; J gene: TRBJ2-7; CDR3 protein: CASSLAGQLYEQYF; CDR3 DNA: TGCGCCAGCAGCTTGGCGGGACAGCTCTACGAGCAGTACTTC
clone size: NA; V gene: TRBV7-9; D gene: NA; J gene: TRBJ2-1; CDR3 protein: CASSYRDWNNEQFF; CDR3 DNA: TGTGCCAGCAGCTACAGGGACTGGAACAATGAGCAGTTCTTC
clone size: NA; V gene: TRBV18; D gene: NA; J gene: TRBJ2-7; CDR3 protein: CASSPPDIKGREQYF; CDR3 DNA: TGTGCCAGCTCACCACCTGACATCAAGGGTCGCGAGCAGTACTTC
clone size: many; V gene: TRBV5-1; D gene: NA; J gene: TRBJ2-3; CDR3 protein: CASSLSENSPDTQYF; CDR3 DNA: TGCGCCAGCAGCCTGTCTGAGAATAGCCCAGATACGCAGTATTTT
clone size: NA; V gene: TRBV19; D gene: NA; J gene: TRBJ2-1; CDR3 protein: CASSIGGEYNEQFF; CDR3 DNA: TGTGCCAGTAGTATAGGGGGGGAATACAATGAGCAGTTCTTC
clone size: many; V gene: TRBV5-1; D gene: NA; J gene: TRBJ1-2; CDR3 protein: CASCADTSNYGYTF; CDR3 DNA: TGCGCCAGCTGCGCCGACACCTCTAACTATGGCTACACCTTC
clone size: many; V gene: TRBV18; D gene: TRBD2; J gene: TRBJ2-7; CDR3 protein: CASSATSGGYTYEQYF; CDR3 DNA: TGTGCCAGCTCAGCCACTAGCGGGGGCTACACCTACGAGCAGTACTTC
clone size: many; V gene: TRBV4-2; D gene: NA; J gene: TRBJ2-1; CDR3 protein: CASSLFSYGGASVNEQFF; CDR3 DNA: TGTGCCAGCAGCCTTTTCTCCTACGGGGGCGCCTCGGTCAATGAGCAGTTCTTC
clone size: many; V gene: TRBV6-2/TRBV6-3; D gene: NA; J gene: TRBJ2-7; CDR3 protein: CASSYTGSSYEQYF; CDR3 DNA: TGTGCCAGCAGTTATACCGGATCATCCTACGAGCAGTACTTC
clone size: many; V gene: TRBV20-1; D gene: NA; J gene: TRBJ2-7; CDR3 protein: CSALEGSGAYEQYF; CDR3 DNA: TGCAGTGCTTTGGAGGGGTCTGGGGCCTACGAGCAGTACTTC
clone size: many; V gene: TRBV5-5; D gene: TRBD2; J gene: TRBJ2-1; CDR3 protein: CASSVTPGLAGNEQFF; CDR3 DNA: TGTGCCAGCAGCGTTACACCGGGACTAGCGGGGAATGAGCAGTTCTTC
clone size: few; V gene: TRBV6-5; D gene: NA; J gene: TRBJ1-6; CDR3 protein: CASSSRNGGPLHF; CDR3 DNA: TGTGCCAGCAGTTCCCGGAACGGGGGACCCCTCCACTTT
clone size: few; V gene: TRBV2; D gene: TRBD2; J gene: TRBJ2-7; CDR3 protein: CASSETSVSYEQYF; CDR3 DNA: TGTGCCAGCAGTGAGACTAGCGTCTCCTACGAGCAGTACTTC
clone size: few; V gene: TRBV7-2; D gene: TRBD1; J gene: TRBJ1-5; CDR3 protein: CASSPTGTGVNQPQHF; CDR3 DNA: TGTGCCAGCAGCCCTACAGGGACAGGGGTCAATCAGCCCCAGCATTTT
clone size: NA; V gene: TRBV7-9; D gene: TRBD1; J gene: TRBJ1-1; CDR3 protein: CASSLTQGGTEAFF; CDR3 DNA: TGTGCCAGCAGCTTAACGCAGGGGGGGACTGAAGCTTTCTTT
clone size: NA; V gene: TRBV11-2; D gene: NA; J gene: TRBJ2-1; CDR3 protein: CASSPTRGEQFF; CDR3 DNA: TGTGCCAGCAGCCCGACTAGGGGTGAGCAGTTCTTC
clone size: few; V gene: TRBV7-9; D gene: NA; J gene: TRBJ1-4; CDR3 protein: CASSFGGGAEKLFF; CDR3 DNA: TGTGCCAGCAGCTTTGGGGGGGGCGCGGAAAAACTGTTTTTT
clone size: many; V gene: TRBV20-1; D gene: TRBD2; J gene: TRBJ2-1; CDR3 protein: CSARTSGRWNEQFF; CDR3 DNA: TGCAGTGCGCGGACTAGCGGGAGGTGGAATGAGCAGTTCTTC
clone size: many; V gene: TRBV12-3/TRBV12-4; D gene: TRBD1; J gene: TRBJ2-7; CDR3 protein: CASRYARGRNEQYF; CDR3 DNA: TGTGCCAGCAGATATGCCAGGGGGCGGAACGAGCAGTACTTC
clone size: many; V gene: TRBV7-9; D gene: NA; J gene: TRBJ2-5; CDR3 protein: CASSLEGPGYF; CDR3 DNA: TGTGCCAGCAGCTTAGAGGGGCCCGGGTACTTC
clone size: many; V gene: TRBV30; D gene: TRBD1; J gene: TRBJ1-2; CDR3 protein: CAWSVSLTGVGYTF; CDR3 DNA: TGTGCCTGGAGTGTATCCCTGACAGGGGTCGGCTACACCTTC
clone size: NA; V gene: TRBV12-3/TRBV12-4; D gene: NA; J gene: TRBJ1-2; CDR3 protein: CASSYLRMNGYTF; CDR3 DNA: TGTGCCAGCAGCTACCTCCGAATGAATGGCTACACCTTC
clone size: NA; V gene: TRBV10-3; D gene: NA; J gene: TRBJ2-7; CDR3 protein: CAISEATGWQGTYEQYF; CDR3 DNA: TGTGCCATCAGTGAGGCCACGGGTTGGCAGGGAACCTACGAGCAGTACTTC
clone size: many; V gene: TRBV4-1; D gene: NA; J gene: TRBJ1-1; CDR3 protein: CASSQVTGFEAFF; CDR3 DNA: TGCGCCAGCAGCCAAGTGACAGGCTTTGAAGCTTTCTTT
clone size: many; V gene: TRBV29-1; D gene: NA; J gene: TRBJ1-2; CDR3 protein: CSVEDFSYRNYGYTF; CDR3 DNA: TGCAGCGTTGAGGACTTCAGCTACCGAAACTATGGCTACACCTTC
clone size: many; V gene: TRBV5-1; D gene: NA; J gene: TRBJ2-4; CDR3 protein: CASSLAGHEDIQYF; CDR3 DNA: TGCGCCAGCAGCTTGGCGGGACACGAGGACATTCAGTACTTC
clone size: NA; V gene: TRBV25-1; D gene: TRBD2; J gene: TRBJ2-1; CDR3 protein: CASLSSGSYNEQFF; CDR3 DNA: TGTGCCAGCTTGTCAAGCGGGAGTTACAATGAGCAGTTCTTC
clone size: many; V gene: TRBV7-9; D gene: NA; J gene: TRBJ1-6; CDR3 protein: CASSPWTDSPLHF; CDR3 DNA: TGTGCCAGCAGCCCGTGGACGGATTCACCCCTCCACTTT
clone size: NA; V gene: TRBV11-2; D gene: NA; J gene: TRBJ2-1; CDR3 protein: CASSYVEGVEQFF; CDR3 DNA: TGTGCCAGCAGCTACGTTGAGGGGGTTGAGCAGTTCTTC
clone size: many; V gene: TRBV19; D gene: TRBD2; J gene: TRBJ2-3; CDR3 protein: CASSTGTSGSADTQYF; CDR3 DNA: TGTGCCAGTAGTACGGGGACTAGCGGGAGTGCAGATACGCAGTATTTT
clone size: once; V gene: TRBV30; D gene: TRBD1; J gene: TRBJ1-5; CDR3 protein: CAWSGQGAQPQHF; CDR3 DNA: TGTGCCTGGAGCGGACAGGGTGCTCAGCCCCAGCATTTT
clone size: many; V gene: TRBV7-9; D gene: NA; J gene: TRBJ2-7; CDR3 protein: CASTSSGAEQYF; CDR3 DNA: TGTGCCAGCACCTCTTCAGGGGCCGAGCAGTACTTC
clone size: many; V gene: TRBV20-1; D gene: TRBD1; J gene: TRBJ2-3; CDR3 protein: CSANYRGDSTDTQYF; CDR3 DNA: TGCAGTGCTAATTACAGGGGAGATTCCACAGATACGCAGTATTTT
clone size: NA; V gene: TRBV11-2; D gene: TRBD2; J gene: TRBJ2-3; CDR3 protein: CASSWTSADTQYF; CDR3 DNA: TGTGCCAGCAGCTGGACTAGCGCGGATACGCAGTATTTT
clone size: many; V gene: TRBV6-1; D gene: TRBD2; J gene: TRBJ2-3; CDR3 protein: CAVRTSGALDTQYF; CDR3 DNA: TGTGCCGTAAGGACTAGCGGAGCTTTAGATACGCAGTATTTT
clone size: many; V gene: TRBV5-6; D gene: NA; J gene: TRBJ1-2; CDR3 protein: CASSLRGGDPNPRDGYTF; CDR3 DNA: TGTGCCAGCAGCTTAAGAGGTGGGGACCCCAACCCAAGGGATGGCTACACCTTC